This record looks at one T cell receptor (beta chain) sequence and its context. What it binds is unknown. This sample is part of a study of early T cells in non-severe SARS-CoV-2 infection. Study background: Investigators sequenced bulk RNA drawn from unsorted whole blood, and chains remained unpaired.

Deletions cut 2 bases from V and 3 bases from J, with 5 bases between. Per the germline V gene, CDR1 is WNHNN and CDR2 is SYGVQD (reference sequence). The CDR3 loop spans 12 amino acids. Regarding the study as a whole: VDJdb matching favored anti-spike CD8 responses, missing private and CD4 specificities.

Each CDR3 protein gets one entry after TCRdb re-called the 5' RACE reads with MiXCR. Here the sample spans some 85,000 distinct CDR3 sequences, roughly 13% being singletons. Input material: whole blood. The origin of this receptor is an adult who was a healthcare worker with PCR-confirmed SARS-CoV-2 infection or an uninfected control (not recorded which). The chain joins TRBV10-1 to TRBJ2-7; no firm D call. CDR3 nucleotides: TGCGCCAGCAGTGAGCCGTGCTACGAGCAGTACTTC. This gives the protein CASSEPCYEQYF.